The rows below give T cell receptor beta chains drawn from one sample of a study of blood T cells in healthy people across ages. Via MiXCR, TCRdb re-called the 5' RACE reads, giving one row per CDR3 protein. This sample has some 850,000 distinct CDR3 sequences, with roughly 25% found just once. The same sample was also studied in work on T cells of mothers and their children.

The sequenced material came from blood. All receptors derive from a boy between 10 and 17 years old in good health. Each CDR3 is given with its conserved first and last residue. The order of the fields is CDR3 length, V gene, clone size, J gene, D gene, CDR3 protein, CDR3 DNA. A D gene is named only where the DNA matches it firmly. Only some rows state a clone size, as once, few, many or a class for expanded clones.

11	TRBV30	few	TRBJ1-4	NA	CAWSQNEKLFF	TGTGCCTGGAGTCAAAATGAAAAACTGTTTTTT
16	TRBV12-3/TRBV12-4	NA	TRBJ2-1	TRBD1	CASTPRTGRPNNEQFF	TGTGCCAGCACCCCTAGGACAGGTCGACCCAACAATGAGCAGTTCTTC
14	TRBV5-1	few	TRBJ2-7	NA	CASSLIAGPYEQYF	TGCGCCAGCAGCTTGATCGCAGGGCCCTACGAGCAGTACTTC
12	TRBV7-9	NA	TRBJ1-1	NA	CASSPLKTEPFF	TGTGCCAGCAGCCCCCTGAAGACTGAACCTTTCTTT
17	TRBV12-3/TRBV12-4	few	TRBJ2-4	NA	CASSLARRGDSKNIQYF	TGTGCCAGCAGTTTAGCGCGTAGGGGTGATTCCAAAAACATTCAGTACTTC
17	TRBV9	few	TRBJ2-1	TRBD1	CASSVALRDSVYNEQFF	TGTGCCAGCAGCGTAGCTTTAAGGGACAGCGTCTACAATGAGCAGTTCTTC
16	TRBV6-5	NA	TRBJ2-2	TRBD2	CASSYWGGIYTGELFF	TGTGCCAGCAGTTACTGGGGGGGAATTTACACCGGGGAGCTGTTTTTT
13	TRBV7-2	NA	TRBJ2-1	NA	CASSHDRRDEQFF	TGTGCCAGCAGCCACGACCGGCGGGATGAGCAGTTCTTC
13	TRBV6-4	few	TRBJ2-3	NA	CASSISATDTQYF	TGTGCCAGCAGCATATCAGCCACAGATACGCAGTATTTT
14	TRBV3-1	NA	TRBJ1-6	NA	CASSLGFRYSPLHF	TGTGCCAGCAGCCTGGGATTCAGGTATTCACCCCTCCACTTT
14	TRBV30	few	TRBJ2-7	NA	CASNLRGLSYEQYF	TGTGCCTCTAACTTGAGAGGGCTCTCCTACGAGCAGTACTTC
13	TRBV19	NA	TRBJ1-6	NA	CASKRRGNSPLHF	TGTGCCAGTAAACGCAGGGGCAATTCACCCCTCCACTTT
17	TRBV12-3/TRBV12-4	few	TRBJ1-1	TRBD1	CASSLVLWDRGSTEAFF	TGTGCCAGCAGTCTCGTACTATGGGACAGGGGCTCCACTGAAGCTTTCTTT
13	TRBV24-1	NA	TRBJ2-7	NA	CATGRFELHEQYF	TGTGCCACCGGACGGTTTGAGTTGCACGAGCAGTACTTC
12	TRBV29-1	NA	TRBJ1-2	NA	CSVVGSLYGYTF	TGCAGCGTTGTGGGCAGCCTCTATGGCTACACCTTC
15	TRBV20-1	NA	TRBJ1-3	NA	CSVPSAESAGNTIYF	TGCAGTGTTCCTTCGGCGGAGTCCGCGGGAAACACCATATATTTT
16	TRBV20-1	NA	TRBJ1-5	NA	CSARDLSGLNNQPQHF	TGCAGTGCTAGAGATTTGTCAGGACTCAACAATCAGCCCCAGCATTTT
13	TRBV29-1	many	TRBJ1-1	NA	CSAEDSLNTEAFF	TGCAGCGCAGAGGACAGTTTGAACACTGAAGCTTTCTTT
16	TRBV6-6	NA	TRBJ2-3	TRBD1	CASSYSKGQGTDTQYF	TGTGCCAGCAGTTACTCGAAGGGACAGGGGACAGATACGCAGTATTTT